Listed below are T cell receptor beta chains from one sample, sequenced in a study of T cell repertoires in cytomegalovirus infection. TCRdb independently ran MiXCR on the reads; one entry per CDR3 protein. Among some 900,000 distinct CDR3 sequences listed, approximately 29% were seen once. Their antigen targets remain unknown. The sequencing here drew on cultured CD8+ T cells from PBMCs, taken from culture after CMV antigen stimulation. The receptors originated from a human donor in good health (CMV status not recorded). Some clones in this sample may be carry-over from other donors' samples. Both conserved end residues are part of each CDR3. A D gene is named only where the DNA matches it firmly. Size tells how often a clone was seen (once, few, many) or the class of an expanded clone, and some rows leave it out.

CASSYGGRNIQYF,TGTGCCAGCAGTTACGGGGGACGAAACATTCAGTACTTC,TRBJ2-4,-,TRBV6-5,-
CASHNEWQGAYGYTF,TGTGCCAGTCATAACGAGTGGCAGGGGGCCTATGGCTACACCTTC,TRBJ1-2,few,TRBV19,TRBD1
CSAPGHQGQETQYF,TGCAGTGCTCCTGGCCACCAGGGGCAAGAGACCCAGTACTTC,TRBJ2-5,-,TRBV20-1,-
CASSPILQGFGYTF,TGTGCCAGCAGCCCAATATTGCAGGGTTTTGGCTACACCTTC,TRBJ1-2,-,TRBV13,-
CASSYPSQPRDTGELFF,TGTGCCAGCAGTTACCCTTCGCAACCCCGGGACACCGGGGAGCTGTTTTTT,TRBJ2-2,few,TRBV6-5,-
CASSMRPGINTGELFF,TGCGCCAGCAGCATGCGCCCCGGGATCAACACCGGGGAGCTGTTTTTT,TRBJ2-2,-,TRBV4-1,-
CASSTPQGLSSYNEQFF,TGTGCCAGCAGCACTCCCCAGGGGCTTAGCTCCTACAATGAGCAGTTCTTC,TRBJ2-1,-,TRBV7-9,-
CASSQVGRGRGNGGYTF,TGCGCCAGCAGCCAAGTCGGCCGGGGCAGGGGGAATGGTGGCTACACCTTC,TRBJ1-2,few,TRBV4-1,TRBD1
CASSGGTQINIQYF,TGTGCCAGCAGTGGCGGGACTCAGATAAACATTCAGTACTTC,TRBJ2-4,-,TRBV2,-
CASSWGGTGSNNEQFF,TGCGCCAGCAGTTGGGGAGGGACAGGGTCCAACAATGAGCAGTTCTTC,TRBJ2-1,-,TRBV4-3,TRBD1
CASSYLGVPNEQFF,TGTGCCAGCAGTTATCTCGGGGTCCCCAATGAGCAGTTCTTC,TRBJ2-1,few,TRBV6-2/TRBV6-3,-
CASSQGQGVSGYTF,TGCGCCAGCAGCCAGGGACAGGGGGTCTCTGGCTACACCTTC,TRBJ1-2,few,TRBV4-1,TRBD1
CASSWTPDHEQFF,TGTGCCAGCAGCTGGACCCCCGACCATGAGCAGTTCTTC,TRBJ2-1,few,TRBV27,-
CSARGKSSYEQYF,TGCAGTGCTAGAGGGAAGAGCTCCTACGAGCAGTACTTC,TRBJ2-7,-,TRBV20-1,-
CAILDREGLSSGANVLTF,TGTGCCATCCTCGACAGGGAAGGGCTAAGCTCTGGGGCCAACGTCCTGACTTTC,TRBJ2-6,-,TRBV10-3,TRBD1
CASSQERGGSTEAFF,TGCGCCAGCAGCCAAGAAAGGGGCGGTTCCACTGAAGCTTTCTTT,TRBJ1-1,-,TRBV4-3,-
CASSLEGTSGNTIYF,TGTGCCAGCAGCTTAGAGGGAACCTCTGGAAACACCATATATTTT,TRBJ1-3,-,TRBV7-2,-
CASSVILIGTDSPTDTQYF,TGTGCCAGCAGCGTTATCCTGATTGGAACGGACAGCCCCACAGATACGCAGTATTTT,TRBJ2-3,many,TRBV6-6,-
CATSRGTAYSNQPQHF,TGTGCCACCAGCAGAGGGACAGCTTATAGCAATCAGCCCCAGCATTTT,TRBJ1-5,-,TRBV15,-
CASSEGQARTDTQYF,TGTGCCAGCAGTGAAGGGCAGGCCCGCACAGATACGCAGTATTTT,TRBJ2-3,few,TRBV2,-
CASSPTNRAPEAFF,TGTGCCAGCAGCCCAACCAACAGGGCCCCTGAAGCTTTCTTT,TRBJ1-1,-,TRBV7-3,-
CASSYSPGTGGAYNEQFF,TGTGCCAGCAGTTACTCTCCCGGGACAGGGGGCGCATACAATGAGCAGTTCTTC,TRBJ2-1,few,TRBV6-5,TRBD1
CASSLAGGITSYNEQFF,TGTGCCAGCAGCCTAGCGGGGGGGATTACATCCTACAATGAGCAGTTCTTC,TRBJ2-1,few,TRBV7-3,TRBD2
CASSPPRGGNTDTQYF,TGTGCCAGCAGCCCCCCCAGGGGGGGGAACACAGATACGCAGTATTTT,TRBJ2-3,many,TRBV7-2,-
CASSPSDRVGTNEKLFF,TGTGCCAGCAGTCCCTCCGACAGGGTTGGAACTAATGAAAAACTGTTTTTT,TRBJ1-4,-,TRBV12-3/TRBV12-4,TRBD1
CASSPWGVDNQPQHF,TGTGCCAGTAGCCCGTGGGGGGTGGACAATCAGCCCCAGCATTTT,TRBJ1-5,-,TRBV19,-
CASTPGARYNEQFF,TGTGCCAGCACCCCGGGGGCTCGATACAATGAGCAGTTCTTC,TRBJ2-1,few,TRBV28,-
CASSRLGDYGYTF,TGTGCCAGCAGTAGACTGGGCGATTATGGCTACACCTTC,TRBJ1-2,-,TRBV12-3/TRBV12-4,-
CASSDPTGGASHEQYF,TGTGCCAGCAGTGACCCAACAGGGGGCGCGAGTCACGAGCAGTACTTC,TRBJ2-7,few,TRBV2,TRBD1
CASTLLRDSPNTQYF,TGTGCCAGCACCCTGTTAAGAGACTCCCCGAATACGCAGTATTTT,TRBJ2-3,-,TRBV28,-
CASSFRKGRDTDTQYF,TGTGCCAGCAGTTTTAGGAAGGGGCGCGACACAGATACGCAGTATTTT,TRBJ2-3,few,TRBV27,-
CATSRVDRGPTGTEAFF,TGTGCCACCAGCAGAGTGGACAGGGGGCCGACGGGCACTGAAGCTTTCTTT,TRBJ1-1,-,TRBV15,TRBD1
CASSFRTSGTTNTGELFF,TGTGCCAGCAGTTTTCGGACTAGCGGAACTACGAACACCGGGGAGCTGTTTTTT,TRBJ2-2,-,TRBV12-3/TRBV12-4,TRBD2
CATSSSGELFF,TGTGCTACCTCTAGCAGCGGGGAGCTGTTTTTT,TRBJ2-2,-,TRBV7-7,-
CASSSLWENTEAFF,TGTGCCAGCAGCTCCCTATGGGAGAACACTGAAGCTTTCTTT,TRBJ1-1,-,TRBV28,-
CAISEPKQGAYEQYF,TGTGCCATCAGTGAACCCAAACAGGGGGCCTACGAGCAGTACTTC,TRBJ2-7,-,TRBV10-3,TRBD1
CASSPSSGGSYEQYF,TGTGCCAGCAGTCCCTCTAGCGGGGGCTCCTACGAGCAGTACTTC,TRBJ2-7,few,TRBV27,TRBD2
CASAAPTDNEQFF,TGTGCCAGCGCCGCCCCCACCGACAATGAGCAGTTCTTC,TRBJ2-1,few,TRBV2,-
CASGSPITEAFF,TGTGCCAGCGGATCGCCTATCACTGAAGCTTTCTTT,TRBJ1-1,few,TRBV7-9,-
CASSSSSGEVYEQYF,TGTGCCAGCAGTTCATCATCGGGGGAGGTCTACGAGCAGTACTTC,TRBJ2-7,-,TRBV12-3/TRBV12-4,-
CASSYLGLVDGTGELFF,TGTGCCAGCAGTTACCTCGGACTGGTGGACGGCACCGGGGAGCTGTTTTTT,TRBJ2-2,-,TRBV6-6,-
CASSQFRNYGYTF,TGTGCCAGCAGCCAATTCCGCAACTATGGCTACACCTTC,TRBJ1-2,-,TRBV14,-
CASSGSTGGEQPQHF,TGTGCCAGCAGTGGATCTACAGGGGGGGAACAGCCCCAGCATTTT,TRBJ1-5,-,TRBV27,TRBD1
CASRTTGSPRYF,TGTGCCAGCAGGACGACAGGGAGCCCGCGGTATTTT,TRBJ2-3,-,TRBV12-3/TRBV12-4,TRBD1
CASSELWTENTEAFF,TGTGCCAGCAGTGAACTTTGGACAGAGAACACTGAAGCTTTCTTT,TRBJ1-1,few,TRBV6-1,-
CASSGGDEQFF,TGTGCCAGCAGCGGCGGAGACGAGCAGTTCTTC,TRBJ2-1,many,TRBV7-9,-